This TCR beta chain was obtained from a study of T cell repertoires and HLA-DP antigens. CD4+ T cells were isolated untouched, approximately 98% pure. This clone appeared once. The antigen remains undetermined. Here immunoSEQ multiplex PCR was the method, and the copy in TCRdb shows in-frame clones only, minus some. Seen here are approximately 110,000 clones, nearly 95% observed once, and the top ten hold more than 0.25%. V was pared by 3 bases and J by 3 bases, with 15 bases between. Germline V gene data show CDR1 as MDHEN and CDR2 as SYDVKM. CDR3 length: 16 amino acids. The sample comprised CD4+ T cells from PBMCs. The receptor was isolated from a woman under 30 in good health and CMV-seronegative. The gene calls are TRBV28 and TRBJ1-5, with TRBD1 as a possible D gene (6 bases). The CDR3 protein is CASSFGVRGANQPQHF. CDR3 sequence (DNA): TGTGCCAGCAGTTTTGGAGTCAGGGGCGCCAATCAGCCCCAGCATTTT.